A single sample gave rise to the 30 T cell receptor beta chains below, sequenced in a study of T cell responses to AZD1222 COVID-19 vaccine. Some clones are missing from TCRdb's copy, which holds only in-frame ones; the method was immunoSEQ multiplex PCR. The repertoire holds approximately 100,000 clones, with about 83% as singletons. Sequenced material: peripheral blood, taken on day 0 of AZD1222 vaccination. Receptors originate from an adult in good health.

V gene TRBV27 combines with J gene TRBJ1-6; 9 nucleotides align to TRBD1. J lost 10 bases, V lost 6 bases, and 13 bases had no gene match. This CDR3 has 16 amino acids. From germline, CDR1 is MNHEY and CDR2 SMNVEV (reference sequence). The CDR3 region has the DNA TGTGCCAGCAGATTCGGGACAGGGATCTCCCACTCACCCCTCCACTTT. It is translated as CASRFGTGISHSPLHF.

This chain connects TRBV7-8 to TRBJ2-7; 8 nucleotides agree with TRBD2. The V segment lost 5 bases and the J segment 5 bases; nucleotides outside the gene matches: 20. Per the germline V gene, CDR1 is SGHVS and CDR2 is FQNEAQ. The CDR3 consists of 18 residues. The CDR3 DNA sequence: TGTGCCAGCAGCCCGATCTCGGTAGCGGGAAAGGCCCCCCACGAGCAGTACTTC. Translating it yields CASSPISVAGKAPHEQYF. The full variable domain, rest sourced from reference TRBV7-8 and TRBJ2-7, is GAGVSQSPRYKVAKRGQDVALRCDPISGHVSLFWYQQALGQGPEFLTYFQNEAQLDKSGLPSDRFFAERPEGSVSTLKIQRTQQEDSAVYLCASSPISVAGKAPHEQYFGPGTRLTVT.

The chain couples TRBV5-6 to TRBJ1-2; TRBD1 matches 9 bases. This CDR3 region has 15 residues. V was clipped by 2 bases and J by 2 bases; unmatched bases: 4. Looked up from germline, CDR1 is SGHDT and CDR2 is YYEEEE. The CDR3 reads CASSFQGQGNYGYTF. In DNA form, the CDR3 reads TGTGCCAGCAGCTTTCAAGGACAGGGGAACTATGGCTACACCTTC.

This clone has more than one count but fewer than ten. V is TRBV6-2 or TRBV6-3 and J is TRBJ2-2; 7 bases map to TRBD2. CDR3 length equals 15 residues. J was trimmed by 5 bases and V by 4 bases; bases with no gene match: 7. Per the germline V gene, CDR1 is MNHEY and CDR2 is SVGEGT. The CDR3 loop is CASSWTGLQTGELFF. In DNA, the CDR3 is TGTGCCAGCAGTTGGACGGGACTACAGACCGGGGAGCTGTTTTTT.

This clone was seen a handful of times. The V and J genes are TRBV27 and TRBJ2-5; TRBD1 matches 8 bases. CDR3 length: 12 amino acids. Germline V CDR1 and CDR2: MNHEY, SMNVEV (reference sequence). V shed 5 bases, J shed 7 bases, and the junction held 3 bases outside the gene matches. In nucleotides, the CDR3 is TGTGCCAGCAGTAGACAGGGGAGGACCCAGTACTTC. This gives the protein CASSRQGRTQYF.

This clone was recorded only once. This chain connects TRBV19 to TRBJ2-1; D is undetermined. Trimming cost V 6 bases and J 0 bases, with 3 bases left between them. The CDR3 is 12 amino acids. Per the germline V gene, CDR1 is LNHDA and CDR2 is SQIVND (reference sequence). The CDR3 loop is CASRSSYNEQFF. CDR3 nucleotides: TGTGCCAGTAGAAGCTCCTACAATGAGCAGTTCTTC.

This clone was found a few times. The DNA for the CDR3 is TGTGCCAGCAGTTTATTCCGTACACATGGGGTTCAGCCCCAGCATTTT. Its protein product is CASSLFRTHGVQPQHF. The chain links TRBV28 to TRBJ1-5; the D is unclear. Looked up from germline, CDR1 is MDHEN and CDR2 is SYDVKM. The CDR3 length is 16 residues. The V gene lost 1 base and the J gene lost 6 bases, with 16 bases spanning the gap. Supplemented by reference TRBV28 and TRBJ1-5, the full variable domain reads DVKVTQSSRYLVKRTGEKVFLECVQDMDHENMFWYRQDPGLGLRLIYFSYDVKMKEKGDIPEGYSVSREKKERFSLILESASTNQTSMYLCASSLFRTHGVQPQHFGDGTRLSIL.

The chain has TRBV2 and TRBJ2-3; D is unresolved. Germline CDR1 is SNHLY and CDR2 is FYNNEI. V was clipped by 11 bases and J by 0 bases, with 12 bases between them. The CDR3 has 13 residues. The CDR3 spells CAGGSRSTDTQYF. The CDR3 DNA reads TGTGCCGGTGGTTCCCGAAGCACAGATACGCAGTATTTT.

This clone was seen a handful of times. The chain has TRBV7-9 and TRBJ2-1; 13 nucleotides agree with TRBD2. The V gene end was trimmed by 3 bases and the J gene end by 2 bases; junction bases not matched to a gene: 10. Germline values: CDR1 SEHNR, CDR2 FQNEAQ (reference sequence). The CDR3 is 19 residues long. CDR3 in DNA: TGTGCCAGCAGCTTCCTTGGACTAGCGGGAGATGGGACCTACAATGAGCAGTTCTTC. Its translation: CASSFLGLAGDGTYNEQFF.

This clone was observed a few times. V and J are TRBV29-1 and TRBJ2-7; no definite D call. The CDR3 has 15 amino acids. V lost 1 base, J lost 0 bases, and 13 bases lay in between. The germline V gene encodes CDR1 SQVTM and CDR2 ANQGSEA. DNA for the CDR3: TGCAGCGTTGAAGTTGAGAGGCGAAGCTCCTACGAGCAGTACTTC. It codes for CSVEVERRSSYEQYF.

CDR3 sequence (DNA): TGCAGCGTTTTTCGGACAGGCAGGAATGAGCAGTTCTTC. Translating gives CSVFRTGRNEQFF. The rearrangement joins TRBV29-1 to TRBJ2-1; the match to TRBD1 covers 7 bases. CDR1 and CDR2 (germline): SQVTM, ANQGSEA. V dropped 5 bases and J dropped 7; count of bases not matched to a gene: 8. The CDR3 loop spans 13 amino acids.

The chain recombines TRBV6-5 with TRBJ2-3; tentatively, D is TRBD1 (5 bases). Looked up from germline, CDR1 is MNHEY and CDR2 is SVGAGI. This CDR3 is built from 16 residues. The V gene lost 4 bases and the J gene lost 0 bases, with 14 bases spanning the gap. CDR3 region: CASSSLGDRSTDTQYF. The CDR3 DNA is TGTGCCAGCAGTTCCCTGGGCGACAGAAGCACAGATACGCAGTATTTT.

The chain carries TRBV7-8 and TRBJ1-1, with a possible D match to TRBD1 (5 bases). Germline CDR1 and CDR2: SGHVS and FQNEAQ. Deletions cut 0 bases from V and 4 bases from J, with 12 bases between. The CDR3 loop spans 15 amino acids. CDR3 protein: CASSLAGLVGTEAFF. Here the CDR3 DNA reads TGTGCCAGCAGCTTAGCGGGACTGGTCGGCACTGAAGCTTTCTTT.

The chain carries TRBV28 and TRBJ2-7, with TRBD2 identical over 12 bases. Trimming removed 4 bases from V and 7 bases from J; junction bases left unmatched: 11. Germline V gene data show CDR1 as MDHEN and CDR2 as SYDVKM. CDR3 size: 16 residues. The CDR3 region is CASSSPSGRGRGEQYF. The CDR3, as DNA: TGTGCCAGCAGTTCCCCTAGCGGGAGGGGACGGGGAGAGCAGTACTTC.

The gene calls are TRBV7-9 and TRBJ2-7; maybe TRBD1 (5 bases). Germline values: CDR1 SEHNR, CDR2 FQNEAQ (reference sequence). V lost 5 bases to trimming and J lost 5 bases, with 13 bases between them. The CDR3 is 13 amino acids. The CDR3 bases are TGTGCCAGCAGCCTTACGCAGGGTCACGAGCAGTACTTC. Protein sequence: CASSLTQGHEQYF.

V is TRBV6-6 and J is TRBJ1-1; TRBD1 matches at 7 bases. The CDR3 totals 16 residues. CDR1 and CDR2 from the germline V gene are MNHNY and SVGAGI (reference sequence). V lost 5 bases and J lost 0; bases outside the gene matches: 9. The CDR3 DNA reads TGTGCCAGCAGTCGACCGAGGACAGGCCTGAACACTGAAGCTTTCTTT. As protein: CASSRPRTGLNTEAFF.

The count of this clone is one. The gene calls are TRBV5-1 and TRBJ1-2; 7 bases are shared with TRBD1. Germline values: CDR1 SGHRS, CDR2 YFSETQ. Trimming removed 1 base from V and 11 bases from J; junction bases left unmatched: 8. The CDR3 length is 13 residues. CDR3 loop: CASSLTGEVRYTF. DNA for the CDR3: TGCGCCAGCAGCTTGACAGGGGAGGTGCGGTACACCTTC.

J is TRBJ2-5 and V is TRBV3-1 (or the pseudogene TRBV3-2); D may match TRBD1 or TRBD2 (5 bases each). V was shortened by 2 bases and J by 1 base, with 11 bases between the two germline ends. The CDR3 has 15 amino acids. Germline values: CDR1 LGHDT, CDR2 YNNKEL (reference sequence). CDR3 DNA sequence: TGTGCCAGCAGCCAAATGGGGGTGGGCCAAGAGACCCAGTACTTC. Translation gives CASSQMGVGQETQYF.

J is TRBJ1-1 and V is TRBV28, with TRBD1 matching over 7 bases. This CDR3 has 15 amino acids. Trimming removed 5 bases from V and 4 bases from J; junction bases left unmatched: 10. Germline CDR1 reads MDHEN; CDR2 reads SYDVKM. The CDR3 reads CASSQGGGGTTEAFF. DNA of the CDR3: TGTGCCAGCAGTCAAGGAGGGGGCGGAACCACTGAAGCTTTCTTT.

The V gene is TRBV2, the J gene TRBJ2-3; 8 nucleotides align to TRBD2. After removal of 2 bases from V and 10 bases from J, the junction contained 8 bases not matched to a gene. Per germline, CDR1 SNHLY and CDR2 FYNNEI. CDR3 length: 14 amino acids. CDR3 sequence reads: CASSELVIAGSQYF. The CDR3 DNA sequence: TGTGCCAGCAGTGAATTGGTGATAGCGGGATCGCAGTATTTT. The entire variable domain, with the rest obtained from reference TRBV2 and TRBJ2-3, is as follows: EPEVTQTPSHQVTQMGQEVILRCVPISNHLYFYWYRQILGQKVEFLVSFYNNEISEKSEIFDDQFSVERPDGSNFTLKIRSTKLEDSAMYFCASSELVIAGSQYFGPGTRLTVL.

This clone was detected once. The chain carries TRBV18 and TRBJ2-7, with D perhaps TRBD1 (6 bases). The V end lost 3 bases, the J end lost 7 bases, and 19 bases lay between the germline ends. The CDR3 has 15 residues. CDR1 KGHSH and CDR2 LQKENI come from the germline V gene. The CDR3, as DNA: TGTGCCAGCTCACCGGACAGCACTACCTTACGAGAGCAGTACTTC. This encodes CASSPDSTTLREQYF.

This chain joins TRBV3-1 (or the pseudogene TRBV3-2) and TRBJ2-2; the D gene is possibly TRBD2 (7 bases). Germline V gene lookup returns CDR1 LGHDT and CDR2 YNNKEL (reference sequence). Between the trimmed V and J ends, which lost 4 bases and 6 bases, there was a span of 12 bases. This CDR3 is 14 amino acids long. CDR3 sequence: CASSLGGASGELFF. The CDR3 DNA reads TGTGCCAGCAGCCTGGGGGGGGCTTCCGGGGAGCTGTTTTTT.

The V and J genes are TRBV7-2 and TRBJ2-5; perhaps TRBD1 as D (6 bases). CDR1 is SGHTA and CDR2 is FQGNSA in the germline V gene. The CDR3 is 13 amino acids. V gave up 1 base and J gave up 4 bases, with 7 bases separating them. CDR3 amino acids: CASSLGGRETQYF. The CDR3 nucleotides are TGTGCCAGCAGCTTAGGGGGGCGAGAGACCCAGTACTTC.

This clone has more than one count but fewer than ten. The chain uses TRBV19 and TRBJ1-2, with D uncertain. Germline-derived CDR1 and CDR2 are LNHDA and SQIVND (reference sequence). The V end lost 3 bases, the J end lost 7 bases, and 12 bases lay between the germline ends. The CDR3 runs to 13 residues. CDR3 region: CASSIVPDLGYTF. CDR3 nucleotides: TGTGCCAGTAGTATCGTCCCGGACCTTGGCTACACCTTC. The variable domain in full, completed from reference TRBV19 and TRBJ1-2, reads DGGITQSPKYLFRKEGQNVTLSCEQNLNHDAMYWYRQDPGQGLRLIYYSQIVNDFQKGDIAEGYSVSREKKESFPLTVTSAQKNPTAFYLCASSIVPDLGYTFGSGTRLTVV.

The J gene is TRBJ1-1, the V gene TRBV19, with D possibly being TRBD1 (5 bases). Trimming cost V 8 bases and J 1 base, with 23 bases left between them. Germline V CDR1 and CDR2: LNHDA, SQIVND (reference sequence). The CDR3 extends over 17 amino acids. This CDR3 reads CASSDSALLGRNTEAFF. CDR3 sequence (DNA): TGTGCCAGTTCCGATAGTGCCCTCTTGGGGCGGAACACTGAAGCTTTCTTT.

The chain is built from TRBV18 and TRBJ2-7, with 7 bases lining up with TRBD1. Looked up from germline, CDR1 is KGHSH and CDR2 is LQKENI. V shed 2 bases and J 3 bases; nucleotides not matched to a gene: 4. This CDR3 spans 14 amino acids. The CDR3 is CASSPMTGNYEQYF. In DNA, the CDR3 is TGTGCCAGCTCACCAATGACAGGGAACTACGAGCAGTACTTC.

The J gene is TRBJ1-6, the V gene TRBV14; 10 bases are a match to TRBD1. This CDR3 has 16 residues. Per the germline V gene, CDR1 is SGHDN and CDR2 is FVKESK. J gave up 8 bases and V 1 base, and 5 bases lay outside the gene matches. CDR3 bases: TGTGCCAGCAGCCAAGTCTTTGGACAGGGGGATTCACCCCTCCACTTT. Protein product: CASSQVFGQGDSPLHF.

The count of this clone is one. V is TRBV6-2 or TRBV6-3 and J is TRBJ2-1, with 12 bases identical to TRBD2. Per the germline V gene, CDR1 is MNHEY and CDR2 is SVGEGT. J was trimmed by 5 bases and V by 2 bases; bases with no gene match: 7. The CDR3 extends over 17 amino acids. In DNA form, the CDR3 reads TGTGCCAGCAGTTACGCCCTGACTAGCGGGAGTGACAATGAGCAGTTCTTC. Translating gives CASSYALTSGSDNEQFF.

The V call is TRBV2, the J call TRBJ2-1; no clear D. The CDR3 runs to 11 residues. The germline V gene encodes CDR1 SNHLY and CDR2 FYNNEI. V was trimmed by 5 bases and J by 16 bases, leaving 15 bases between them. CDR3 sequence (DNA): TGTGCCAGCAGTACCGACAAGATGAGCTTCTTC. It is translated as CASSTDKMSFF. Full variable domain (outside the CDR3, taken from reference TRBV2 and TRBJ2-1): EPEVTQTPSHQVTQMGQEVILRCVPISNHLYFYWYRQILGQKVEFLVSFYNNEISEKSEIFDDQFSVERPDGSNFTLKIRSTKLEDSAMYFCASSTDKMSFFGPGTRLTVL.

This sequence joins TRBV28 and TRBJ2-1; D is undetermined. The CDR3 consists of 12 residues. Between the trimmed V and J ends, which lost 5 bases and 6 bases, there was a span of 8 bases. CDR1 and CDR2 from the germline V gene are MDHEN and SYDVKM. The CDR3 region has the DNA TGTGCCAGCAGTGTATTAAGCAATGAGCAGTTCTTC. The encoded protein is CASSVLSNEQFF.